The rows below give T cell receptor beta chains drawn from one sample of a study of intratumoral heterogeneity in liver cancer. Repertoires were generated with immunoSEQ multiplex PCR, while TCRdb's copy carries only in-frame clones and drops some. The sample lists about 20,000 clones, just under 75% occurring once. The material sequenced was tumor-adjacent normal tissue, taken before any cancer treatment. The receptors originated from a woman in her 70s with hepatocellular carcinoma. Both conserved end residues are part of each CDR3. D genes are given only for firm matches. Clone sizes are given selectively: once, few, many, or a class where the clone is expanded.

j_call v_call d_call clone_size cdr3_nt cdr3_aa
TRBJ2-1 TRBV2 NA once TGTGCCAGCAGTGCCAGGGGCCCCCACAATGAGCAGTTCTTC CASSARGPHNEQFF
TRBJ1-5 TRBV7-8 NA NA TGTGCCAGCAGCTTCGGAGTGAATCAGCCCCAGCATTTT CASSFGVNQPQHF
TRBJ2-3 TRBV9 NA few TGTGCCAGCAGCGCACAGAGCGCAGATACGCAGTATTTT CASSAQSADTQYF
TRBJ2-7 TRBV13 NA NA TGTGCCAGCAGCTCTACCGGGGAGTCGGCCGAGCAGTACTTC CASSSTGESAEQYF
TRBJ1-1 TRBV7-8 TRBD1 NA TGTGCCAGCAGCTTAGGACAGGGGTTTGGGGGTGAAGCTTTCTTT CASSLGQGFGGEAFF
TRBJ2-2 TRBV19 TRBD2 once TGTGCCAGTAGTCCTCGGACTAGCGGATCCTCGGGGGAGCTGTTTTTT CASSPRTSGSSGELFF
TRBJ1-2 TRBV9 TRBD1 few TGTGCCAGCAGCGTAGAGGCAGGGGGCGACGGTGTCAGTGGCTACACCTTC CASSVEAGGDGVSGYTF
TRBJ1-1 TRBV5-1 NA NA TGCGCCAGCAGCCCCGGGACTTCTTTGGGCACTGAAGCTTTCTTT CASSPGTSLGTEAFF
TRBJ2-7 TRBV6-6 NA NA TGTGCCAGCAGTTACCCCGACAGCGAGCAGTACTTC CASSYPDSEQYF
TRBJ2-1 TRBV7-6 NA NA TGTGCCAGCAGTTTGAACAATGAGCAGTTCTTC CASSLNNEQFF
TRBJ1-6 TRBV7-9 NA few TGTGCCAGCAGCTCCGCAGGGAATTCACCCCTCCACTTT CASSSAGNSPLHF
TRBJ2-7 TRBV3-1/TRBV3-2 TRBD2 NA TGTGCCAGCAGCCAAGGTAGCGGGATCGGCGAGCAGTACTTC CASSQGSGIGEQYF
TRBJ2-2 TRBV9 TRBD1 NA TGTGCCAGCAGCGTAGGGACAGGGGGAGGCACCGGGGAGCTGTTTTTT CASSVGTGGGTGELFF
TRBJ2-3 TRBV2 NA NA TGTGCCAGCAGTGAATTTTTCGGGGATACGCAGTATTTT CASSEFFGDTQYF
TRBJ1-1 TRBV5-6 NA NA TGTGCCAGCAGCTCGGGACAACTCATGAACACTGAAGCTTTCTTT CASSSGQLMNTEAFF
TRBJ1-1 TRBV28 NA NA TGTGCCGGAAACGGGGGGAGGGGGAAGGGCACTGAAGCTTTCTTT CAGNGGRGKGTEAFF
TRBJ1-2 TRBV27 NA medium-sized TGTGCCAGCAGTTTGTGGACAGCTAACTATGGCTACACCTTC CASSLWTANYGYTF
TRBJ2-1 TRBV29-1 NA NA TGCAGCGTTTCCACAGGGGCGCTTCTGGAGGGTGAGCAGTTCTTC CSVSTGALLEGEQFF
TRBJ2-2 TRBV2 TRBD2 NA TGTGCCAGCAGTATTAGCGGGAGGGCCGTTCGAACCGGGGAGCTGTTTTTT CASSISGRAVRTGELFF
TRBJ2-5 TRBV18 TRBD2 NA TGTGCCAGCTCACCACGGAGCGGGAGCGGCGTAGGGGAGACCCAGTACTTC CASSPRSGSGVGETQYF
TRBJ2-2 TRBV5-6 TRBD2 NA TGTGCCAGCAGTTTCCCGGGACTAGCGGGACGGACCGGGGAGCTGTTTTTT CASSFPGLAGRTGELFF
TRBJ2-1 TRBV28 TRBD1 few TGTGCCAGCAGTATAGGAACAGGGGGGCCCCCCTACAATGAGCAGTTCTTC CASSIGTGGPPYNEQFF
TRBJ2-7 TRBV20-1 NA few TGCAGTGCTAGAAGATACGAGCAGTACTTC CSARRYEQYF
TRBJ2-3 TRBV7-8 TRBD2 NA TGTGCCAGCAGCCGTGGGACTATGGGTAGCACAGATACGCAGTATTTT CASSRGTMGSTDTQYF
TRBJ2-7 TRBV5-6 NA NA TGTGCCAGCAGCCTCGACTCCCCCTACGAGCAGTACTTC CASSLDSPYEQYF
TRBJ1-3 TRBV4-1 NA NA TGCGCCAGCAGCCACGTACGGGAATGGGGGCCTGGAAACACCATATATTTT CASSHVREWGPGNTIYF
TRBJ1-1 TRBV9 NA NA TGTGCCAGCAGCGTAGTTTATAATCGGGTGAACACTGAAGCTTTCTTT CASSVVYNRVNTEAFF